The 23 T cell receptor beta chains in this list originate from one sample, sequenced in a study of shared clonotypes between healthy human individuals. Repertoires were generated with immunoSEQ multiplex PCR, while TCRdb's copy carries only in-frame clones and drops some. Of about 820,000 clones in the sample, 85% to 95% were seen once. Naive CD8 cells lacked CD45RO and underwent positive selection for CCR7, leaving out terminally differentiated effector memory CD45RA+ cells. Sequencing used naive CD8+ T cells sorted from blood. The origin of the receptors is a man younger than 40 in good health.

The J gene is TRBJ2-1, the V gene TRBV7-9; D is ambiguous. Trimming pared 4 bases from V and 6 bases from J, leaving 7 bases between. Germline CDR1 is SEHNR and CDR2 is FQNEAQ (reference sequence). The CDR3 has 12 amino acids. CDR3 residues: CASSSSANEQFF. The CDR3 bases are TGTGCCAGCAGCTCAAGCGCCAATGAGCAGTTCTTC.

This clone was seen just once. V usage is TRBV2 and J usage is TRBJ1-2, with D tentatively TRBD1 (6 bases). The CDR3 length is 14 residues. Trimming shortened V by 2 bases and J by 4 bases, and 11 bases separated the two germline ends. CDR1 and CDR2 (germline): SNHLY, FYNNEI. In DNA, the CDR3 is TGTGCCAGCAGTGAATGGACAGCAGTCTATGGCTACACCTTC. Translation gives CASSEWTAVYGYTF. Using reference TRBV2 and TRBJ1-2 for the parts outside the CDR3, the full variable domain is EPEVTQTPSHQVTQMGQEVILRCVPISNHLYFYWYRQILGQKVEFLVSFYNNEISEKSEIFDDQFSVERPDGSNFTLKIRSTKLEDSAMYFCASSEWTAVYGYTFGSGTRLTVV.

This clone has just a few counts. The same CDR3 arises from other DNA sequences in this sample as well. The V call is TRBV5-4, the J call TRBJ2-7; D is unclear. The CDR3 runs 12 residues. V was clipped by 3 bases and J by 2 bases, with 6 bases between them. Germline CDR1 reads SGHNT; CDR2 reads YYREEE (reference sequence). CDR3 amino acids: CASSSGTYEQYF. In nucleotides, the CDR3 is TGTGCCAGCAGCTCGGGCACCTACGAGCAGTACTTC.

This chain uses TRBV11-2 with TRBJ2-5; the D call may be TRBD1 or TRBD2 (5 bases each). Germline-derived CDR1 and CDR2 are SGHAT and FQNNGV. CDR3 size: 15 residues. Trimming pared 1 base from V and 1 base from J, leaving 10 bases between. CDR3 in DNA: TGTGCCAGCAGCTTAGGGGACCCGTTCCAAGAGACCCAGTACTTC. Protein product: CASSLGDPFQETQYF.

This chain links TRBV19 with TRBJ2-1, with D uncertain. In germline, CDR1 is LNHDA, CDR2 SQIVND (reference sequence). CDR3 length: 11 amino acids. With 9 bases removed from V and 4 bases from J, the gap between germline ends came to 7 bases. The CDR3 region has the DNA TGTGCCAGCCATTCATACAATGAGCAGTTCTTC. Translating it yields CASHSYNEQFF.

The chain has TRBV28 and TRBJ1-1, with D perhaps TRBD1 (5 bases). Trimming took 5 bases from V and 11 from J, leaving 21 bases between them. CDR1 is MDHEN and CDR2 is SYDVKM in the germline V gene. This CDR3 is 14 amino acids long. The CDR3, as DNA: TGTGCCAGCAGTCCCTACGACAGCGCTATCGGGGCTTTCTTT. Encoded protein: CASSPYDSAIGAFF.

This clone came up once. The chain has TRBV5-6 and TRBJ1-2; D is possibly TRBD1 (6 bases). V lost 0 bases to trimming and J lost 1 base, with 16 bases between them. In germline, CDR1 is SGHDT, CDR2 YYEEEE. The CDR3 is 17 amino acids. The CDR3 DNA reads TGTGCCAGCAGCTTGGCCGCGGCGGGGGCAGTTAACTATGGCTACACCTTC. Translated: CASSLAAAGAVNYGYTF.

V is TRBV23-1 and J is TRBJ1-2; D is undetermined. TRBV23-1 is treated as an ORF (open reading frame) with a function not yet certain. CDR3 length: 14 amino acids. V was cut by 2 bases and J by 8 bases, with 15 bases left in between. CDR3 sequence: CASSQADRPLGYTF. The CDR3 nucleotides read TGCGCCAGCAGTCAAGCGGACCGACCGCTCGGCTACACCTTC.

The V and J genes are TRBV15 and TRBJ1-5, with TRBD1 matching over 10 bases. The junction had 7 bases not matched to a gene; V was cut back by 3 bases and J by 5 bases. Germline CDR1 and CDR2: LNHNV and YYDKDF (reference sequence). The CDR3 loop spans 16 amino acids. CDR3 loop: CATSRNRDRGDQPQHF. CDR3 DNA sequence: TGTGCCACCAGCAGGAACAGGGACAGGGGTGATCAGCCCCAGCATTTT. Supplemented by reference TRBV15 and TRBJ1-5, the full variable domain reads DAMVIQNPRYQVTQFGKPVTLSCSQTLNHNVMYWYQQKSSQAPKLLFHYYDKDFNNEADTPDNFQSRRPNTSFCFLDIRSPGLGDTAMYLCATSRNRDRGDQPQHFGDGTRLSIL.

This chain links TRBV6-5 with TRBJ2-7; 9 nucleotides align to TRBD2. J gave up 1 base and V 3 bases, and 7 bases lay outside the gene matches. The CDR3 loop spans 16 amino acids. Germline V gene sequence: CDR1 MNHEY, CDR2 SVGAGI. CDR3 region: CASSYSTSGPSYEQYF. CDR3 DNA sequence: TGTGCCAGCAGTTATAGTACTAGCGGGCCATCCTACGAGCAGTACTTC.

The rearrangement links TRBV9 to TRBJ1-4, with 8 bases lining up with TRBD1. V was pared by 2 bases and J by 8 bases, with 14 bases of the junction left unmatched. The CDR3 loop spans 17 amino acids. Germline assignment: CDR1 SGDLS and CDR2 YYNGEE. The CDR3 sequence: CASSVEAGGTGIEKLFF. The CDR3 DNA reads TGTGCCAGCAGCGTGGAGGCGGGAGGGACAGGCATAGAAAAACTGTTTTTT.

The CDR3: CAISSRVSGRANEQFF. The DNA of the CDR3 is TGTGCCATCAGCTCCCGGGTTAGCGGGAGGGCCAATGAGCAGTTCTTC. J is TRBJ2-1 and V is TRBV10-3; TRBD2 aligns across 11 bases. Germline V lookup: CDR1 ENHRY, CDR2 SYGVKD. The CDR3 is 16 residues long. V dropped 6 bases and J dropped 6; count of bases not matched to a gene: 10.

V is TRBV4-1 and J is TRBJ2-5; 8 bases match TRBD2. Losses at the gene ends were 8 bases for V and 2 bases for J; bases not matched to a gene: 10. The CDR3 loop spans 15 amino acids. Germline V gives CDR1 MGHRA, CDR2 YSYEKL. CDR3 DNA: TGCGCCAGCGCCGTCGGATTAGCGGGACAAGAGACCCAGTACTTC. This codes for CASAVGLAGQETQYF.

The gene calls are TRBV7-9 and TRBJ1-2; possibly TRBD1 for D (5 bases). This CDR3 comprises 13 residues. The V end lost 1 base, the J end lost 6 bases, and 9 bases lay between the germline ends. Germline CDR1 SEHNR, CDR2 FQNEAQ (reference sequence). CDR3 in DNA: TGTGCCAGCAGCTTAGAGGGGTTAGATGGCTACACCTTC. Its translation: CASSLEGLDGYTF.

The chain joins TRBV6-1 to TRBJ2-1; the match to TRBD2 covers 10 bases. There are 14 residues in the CDR3. Germline trimming cut 6 bases from V and 10 bases from J; bases unmatched to any gene: 9. The germline gives CDR1 MNHNS, CDR2 SASEGT. CDR3 sequence: CASSISSGSKEQFF. The CDR3 DNA is TGTGCCAGCAGCATCTCTAGCGGGAGTAAGGAGCAGTTCTTC.

This clone was detected only once. The genes are TRBV28 and TRBJ2-1; 13 bases match TRBD2. In germline, CDR1 is MDHEN, CDR2 SYDVKM. Trimming took 10 bases from V and 10 from J; bases not matched to a gene: 7. The CDR3 has 13 residues. CDR3 sequence (DNA): TGTGCCATAGGACTAGCGGGAGCAGGCGAGCAGTTCTTC. Encoded protein: CAIGLAGAGEQFF.

The CDR3 bases are TGTGCCAGCAGCGGCAAAGTCCTGACTTTC. It translates to CASSGKVLTF. The V gene is TRBV9, the J gene TRBJ2-6; D gene ambiguous. The CDR3 sequence is 10 residues long. Trimming took off 3 bases at V and 13 bases at J, with 5 bases between the two ends. Germline loops: CDR1 SGDLS, CDR2 YYNGEE.

V is TRBV7-9 and J is TRBJ1-1; tentative D call: TRBD1 (6 bases). This CDR3 region has 16 residues. The germline V and J ends were trimmed by 5 bases and 0 bases, with 16 bases remaining between them. The V gene's germline CDR1 is SEHNR and CDR2 FQNEAQ (reference sequence). Here the CDR3 DNA reads TGTGCCAGCAGCCCACCGACAGGTATCATGAACACTGAAGCTTTCTTT. This codes for CASSPPTGIMNTEAFF.

V usage is TRBV6-6 and J usage is TRBJ1-5, with D maybe TRBD1 (5 bases). This CDR3 is 16 amino acids long. Per germline, CDR1 MNHNY and CDR2 SVGAGI (reference sequence). Trimming left V 2 bases short and J 0 bases short, with 11 bases between. Here the CDR3 reads CASSYGTRGSNQPQHF. CDR3 in DNA: TGTGCCAGCAGTTACGGGACCCGGGGTAGCAATCAGCCCCAGCATTTT.

The chain joins TRBV5-5 to TRBJ2-5, with 10 bases lining up with TRBD2. The CDR3 contains 16 residues. Germline V gene lookup returns CDR1 SGHKS and CDR2 YYEKEE (reference sequence). The J segment lost 1 base and the V segment lost 0 bases, leaving 3 bases of the junction unmatched. In nucleotides, the CDR3 is TGTGCCAGCAGCTTGGGACTAGCGGGCAGCCAAGAGACCCAGTACTTC. It encodes CASSLGLAGSQETQYF.

V is TRBV7-9 and J is TRBJ2-7; D remains ambiguous. Germline CDR1 reads SEHNR; CDR2 reads FQNEAQ (reference sequence). The CDR3 loop spans 12 amino acids. V was pared by 5 bases and J by 5 bases, with 10 bases between. CDR3: CASSQSFHEQYF. Here the CDR3 DNA reads TGTGCCAGCAGCCAATCTTTCCACGAGCAGTACTTC.

The chain uses TRBV7-9 and TRBJ1-2; D uncertain. Trimming took off 5 bases at V and 6 bases at J, with 25 bases between the two ends. Germline assignment: CDR1 SEHNR and CDR2 FQNEAQ (reference sequence). The CDR3 is made up of 17 amino acids. In DNA, the CDR3 is TGTGCCAGCAGCCCACCCTTAGCGTCCGCGGGTGTCAATGGCTACACCTTC. Protein: CASSPPLASAGVNGYTF.

This sequence joins TRBV5-8 and TRBJ2-7, with D perhaps assigned TRBD1 or TRBD2 (6 bases each). Trimming cost V 4 bases and J 3 bases, with 14 bases left between them. This CDR3 spans 14 amino acids. CDR1 is SGHTS, CDR2 YDEGEE, per germline. The CDR3 spells CASSPGGGHYEQYF. The CDR3 coding sequence is TGTGCCAGCAGCCCCGGAGGGGGACACTACGAGCAGTACTTC.